This is a list of T cell receptor beta chains from one sample in a study of blood T cell repertoires in COVID-19. Assay used: immunoSEQ multiplex PCR; TCRdb lists only in-frame clones, some missing. The data hold a few hundred thousand clones, with around 91% observed a single time. The sample comprised PBMCs or T cells enriched from blood (not recorded which). These receptor sequences come from a woman between 18 and 29 years old with acute COVID-19. CDR3s include the opening cysteine and the closing phenylalanine or tryptophan. The D gene is left open where the match is weak. For some rows the clone size is stated as once, few or many, or as a class when expanded; others skip it.

j_gene: TRBJ2-7; abundance: few; v_gene: TRBV19; d_gene: TRBD1; CDR3nt: TGTGCCAGCAAAAACAGGGGGCAGTACGAGCAGTACTTC; CDR3aa: CASKNRGQYEQYF
j_gene: TRBJ2-1; abundance: .; v_gene: TRBV5-1; d_gene: .; CDR3nt: TGCGCCAGCAGCTTGGGGTCAGGGTGGGATGAGCAGTTCTTC; CDR3aa: CASSLGSGWDEQFF
j_gene: TRBJ2-2; abundance: .; v_gene: TRBV5-4; d_gene: .; CDR3nt: TGTGCCAGCAGCTTGTCAGGGGTTTCGAACACCGGGGAGCTGTTTTTT; CDR3aa: CASSLSGVSNTGELFF
j_gene: TRBJ2-5; abundance: .; v_gene: TRBV14; d_gene: .; CDR3nt: TGTGCCAGCAGTTCGGTACGAGAGACCCAGTACTTC; CDR3aa: CASSSVRETQYF
j_gene: TRBJ2-7; abundance: .; v_gene: TRBV5-1; d_gene: .; CDR3nt: TGCGCCAGCAGCGGGAGAGGATGGCGGGCAGCCTACGAGCAGTACTTC; CDR3aa: CASSGRGWRAAYEQYF
j_gene: TRBJ2-7; abundance: few; v_gene: TRBV30; d_gene: .; CDR3nt: TGTGCCTGGGGGACACCCACCCCCTACGAGCAGTACTTC; CDR3aa: CAWGTPTPYEQYF
j_gene: TRBJ2-7; abundance: .; v_gene: TRBV18; d_gene: .; CDR3nt: TGTGCCAGCTCACCCGGGGTCGAGCAGTACTTC; CDR3aa: CASSPGVEQYF
j_gene: TRBJ2-1; abundance: .; v_gene: TRBV5-1; d_gene: TRBD2; CDR3nt: TGCGCCAGCAGCCCGTTGACTAGCACGAATGAGCAGTTCTTC; CDR3aa: CASSPLTSTNEQFF
j_gene: TRBJ2-3; abundance: .; v_gene: TRBV19; d_gene: .; CDR3nt: TGTGCCAGTAGGAGGGTAGATTCAGATACGCAGTATTTT; CDR3aa: CASRRVDSDTQYF
j_gene: TRBJ2-7; abundance: .; v_gene: TRBV6-5; d_gene: TRBD1; CDR3nt: TGTGCCAGCAGCATCGAGGCAGGGGGCGAGCAGTACTTC; CDR3aa: CASSIEAGGEQYF
j_gene: TRBJ1-1; abundance: .; v_gene: TRBV12-3/TRBV12-4; d_gene: .; CDR3nt: TGTGCCAGCAGTACCCAGGTTAGCACTGAAGCTTTCTTT; CDR3aa: CASSTQVSTEAFF
j_gene: TRBJ2-3; abundance: .; v_gene: TRBV10-1; d_gene: .; CDR3nt: TGCGCCAGCAGTGAAGGGGGAATTGTCACAGATACGCAGTATTTT; CDR3aa: CASSEGGIVTDTQYF
j_gene: TRBJ1-2; abundance: .; v_gene: TRBV7-2; d_gene: TRBD1; CDR3nt: TGTGCCAGCAGCCCCCGGGGACAGGGGGTGGGCTACACCTTC; CDR3aa: CASSPRGQGVGYTF
j_gene: TRBJ2-7; abundance: once; v_gene: TRBV11-1; d_gene: .; CDR3nt: TGTGCCAGCAGCGGTAGCGGACGCTACGAGCAGTACTTC; CDR3aa: CASSGSGRYEQYF
j_gene: TRBJ1-1; abundance: .; v_gene: TRBV6-5; d_gene: .; CDR3nt: TGTGCCAGCAGTTACCAGAGGGCGCTGAACACTGAAGCTTTCTTT; CDR3aa: CASSYQRALNTEAFF
j_gene: TRBJ1-6; abundance: .; v_gene: TRBV19; d_gene: .; CDR3nt: TGTGCCAGTAGTGGGGAGCGCCCCTTTTCACCCCTCCACTTT; CDR3aa: CASSGERPFSPLHF
j_gene: TRBJ1-2; abundance: .; v_gene: TRBV9; d_gene: TRBD1; CDR3nt: TGTGCCAGCAGACCGGGACAGGGGAGGGATGGCTACACCTTC; CDR3aa: CASRPGQGRDGYTF
j_gene: TRBJ2-1; abundance: .; v_gene: TRBV4-1; d_gene: .; CDR3nt: TGCGCCAGCAGCCAAGTTGTTGGGAGCTCCTACAATGAGCAGTTCTTC; CDR3aa: CASSQVVGSSYNEQFF
j_gene: TRBJ2-7; abundance: .; v_gene: TRBV28; d_gene: TRBD1; CDR3nt: TGTGCCAGCAGCACCTTTGGGACAGGGATACGCGAGCAGTACTTC; CDR3aa: CASSTFGTGIREQYF
j_gene: TRBJ2-7; abundance: .; v_gene: TRBV6-5; d_gene: .; CDR3nt: TGTGCCAGCAGGAGGACAGAGTCAAGCGAGCAGTACTTC; CDR3aa: CASRRTESSEQYF
j_gene: TRBJ1-3; abundance: .; v_gene: TRBV5-4; d_gene: TRBD1; CDR3nt: TGTGCCAGCAGCTGGGACAGAACGGGAAACACCATATATTTT; CDR3aa: CASSWDRTGNTIYF
j_gene: TRBJ2-5; abundance: .; v_gene: TRBV28; d_gene: TRBD1; CDR3nt: TGTGCCAGCAGTTTCCGGACAGGGGGGCAAGAGACCCAGTACTTC; CDR3aa: CASSFRTGGQETQYF
j_gene: TRBJ2-3; abundance: .; v_gene: TRBV5-1; d_gene: TRBD1; CDR3nt: TGCGCCAGCAGCTTGGCGACAGGGGCAACAGATACGCAGTATTTT; CDR3aa: CASSLATGATDTQYF
j_gene: TRBJ2-7; abundance: .; v_gene: TRBV4-3; d_gene: TRBD1; CDR3nt: TGCGCCAGCAAATTGGGACAGGGGTCCCACGAGCAGTACTTC; CDR3aa: CASKLGQGSHEQYF
j_gene: TRBJ1-5; abundance: .; v_gene: TRBV28; d_gene: .; CDR3nt: TGTGCCAGCATCCGAACTGCAGGGAGCAATCAGCCCCAGCATTTT; CDR3aa: CASIRTAGSNQPQHF
j_gene: TRBJ1-6; abundance: .; v_gene: TRBV6-5; d_gene: .; CDR3nt: TGTGCCAGCAGTTACTCCGGGAGCTATAATTCACCCCTCCACTTT; CDR3aa: CASSYSGSYNSPLHF
j_gene: TRBJ2-3; abundance: .; v_gene: TRBV4-1; d_gene: TRBD1; CDR3nt: TGCGCCAGCAGCCAGGAGAGGGGGCTTGGCACAGATACGCAGTATTTT; CDR3aa: CASSQERGLGTDTQYF
j_gene: TRBJ1-3; abundance: .; v_gene: TRBV11-3; d_gene: .; CDR3nt: TGTGCCAGCAGCTTAGCGGCGGAGGGAAGCACCATATATTTT; CDR3aa: CASSLAAEGSTIYF